This TCR beta chain originates from a study of T cell responses to AZD1222 COVID-19 vaccine (dated by TCRdb to about 2021). Background for the entire study: Because spike-specific TCR depth and breadth did not differ between the two schedules, AZD1222 recipients who got a second dose at roughly 4 weeks were pooled with those who got a second dose at roughly 12 weeks. TCR sequencing covered some 240 trial participants: 207 given two doses of AZD1222 and 26 given two doses of MenACWY control vaccine. Trial participants were enrolled by age into 18-55, 56-69 and 70-plus year subgroups, with around 150, 28 and 57 TCR-sequenced participants respectively. The study at large found these results: Conclusions about previously exposed vaccinees are limited because only a handful of AZD1222 recipients were SARS-CoV-2 seropositive at baseline. Because no day 14 peak-response samples were available, the repertoires could be characterized only after the peak T cell response. Participants were mostly white British, with more females than males. The authors suggested clonal diversity may have been underestimated. The vaccine-associated CD4 TCRs covered the entire spike protein, and the dominant responses fell in regions 160-218 and 743-854. After two AZD1222 doses, spike-specific TCR breadth and depth were significantly higher than at day 0 and than in MenACWY recipients. The 56-69-year group was small, and its depth increase did not reach significance, likely because of low power. Epitopes outside the regions mutated in the B.1.351 and B.1.1.7 variants were reportedly recognized by nearly half of the unique spike-specific TCRs.

The time point label here, explained by the study, means: baseline before first vaccination. Vaccinee samples were obtained from the UK trials COV001 and COV002, which included a single-blind randomized controlled phase 2/3 trial of AZD1222 (ChAdOx1 nCoV-19) in healthy adults. For TCRbeta chain sequencing, PBMC samples were collected from trial participants at day 0 and at day 28 after the second dose. CDR1 and CDR2 are drawn from the germline V gene: SGHTA, FQGNSA. There are 14 amino acids in the CDR3, from cysteine to phenylalanine inclusive. Only CDR3 DNA remains: 42 bases, in frame from the first base. V is reduced by 3 bases and J by 5 bases, leaving a spacing of 13 bases between them. The CDR3 regions of human TCRbeta chains were analyzed by immunosequencing. On the study's bioinformatics: Repertoire TCRs were checked for matches against a reference library of SARS-CoV-2-specific TCRs that had been generated using the MIRA antigen-specificity platform. Breadth meant the fraction of unique TCRs that were SARS-CoV-2-associated, whereas depth meant the fraction of total T cells that were SARS-CoV-2-associated. Using the MIRA data, each spike-specific TCR was assigned both to the spike region to which the TCR was reactive and to a CD4 or CD8 class. Log10-transformed breadth and depth values were compared by one-way ANOVA with Sidak's multiple comparisons tests. This is the immuneACCESS table as TCRdb keeps it, with only in-frame sequences that have V and J called. A part of the clones is gone; compared with another copy, unresolved V genes explain less than half, and the rest is unexplained. The DNA gave D and trimming, while V, J and clone size come from that table. The sample table contains roughly 200,000 clones; only one count was recorded for approximately 92% of them. The leading ten clones occupy roughly 1.4% of the sample.

In the case of this clone: Which antigen it targets is not known. Base quality data are lacking; no much larger clone is found one base away.

The chain couples TRBV7-2 to TRBJ1-2; matching of 6 bases hints at TRBD1 as the D gene. The source material was peripheral blood, sampled on day 0 of AZD1222 vaccination. The receptor comes from an adult in good health. The DNA reads as follows: TGTGCCAGCAGCTTCGACAGGACCCGGTATGGCTACACCTTC. It codes for CASSFDRTRYGYTF. When the CDR3 is completed using the reference TRBV7-2 and TRBJ1-2 genes on either side, the full variable domain is GAGVSQSPSNKVTEKGKDVELRCDPISGHTALYWYRQSLGQGLEFLIYFQGNSAPDKSGLPSDRFSAERTGGSVSTLTIQRTQQEDSAVYLCASSFDRTRYGYTFGSGTRLTVV.